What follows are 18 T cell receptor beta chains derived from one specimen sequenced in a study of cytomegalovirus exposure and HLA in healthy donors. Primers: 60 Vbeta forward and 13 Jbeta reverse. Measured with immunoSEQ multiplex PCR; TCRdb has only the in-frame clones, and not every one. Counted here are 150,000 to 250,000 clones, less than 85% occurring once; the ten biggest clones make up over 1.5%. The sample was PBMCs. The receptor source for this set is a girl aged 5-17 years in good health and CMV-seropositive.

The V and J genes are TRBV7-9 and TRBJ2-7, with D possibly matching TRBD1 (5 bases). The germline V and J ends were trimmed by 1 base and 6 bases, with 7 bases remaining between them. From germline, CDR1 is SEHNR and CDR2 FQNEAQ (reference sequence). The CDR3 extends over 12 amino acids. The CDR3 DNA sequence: TGTGCCAGCAGCTTAGGACAGCTCGAGCAGTACTTC. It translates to CASSLGQLEQYF.

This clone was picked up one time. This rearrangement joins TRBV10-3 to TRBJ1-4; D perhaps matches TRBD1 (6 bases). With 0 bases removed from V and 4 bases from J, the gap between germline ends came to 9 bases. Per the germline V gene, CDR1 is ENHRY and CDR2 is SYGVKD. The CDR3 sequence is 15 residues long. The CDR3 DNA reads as TGTGCCATCAGTGAGTCGACAGGCGATAATGAAAAACTGTTTTTT. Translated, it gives CAISESTGDNEKLFF.

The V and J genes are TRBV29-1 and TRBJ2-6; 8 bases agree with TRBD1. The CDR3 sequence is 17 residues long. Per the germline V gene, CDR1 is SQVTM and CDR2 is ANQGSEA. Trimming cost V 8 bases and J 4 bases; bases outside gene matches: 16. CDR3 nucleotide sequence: TGCAGCCCCGAGGAGGGGCAGGGGGCGTGGGGGGCCAACGTCCTGACTTTC. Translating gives CSPEEGQGAWGANVLTF.

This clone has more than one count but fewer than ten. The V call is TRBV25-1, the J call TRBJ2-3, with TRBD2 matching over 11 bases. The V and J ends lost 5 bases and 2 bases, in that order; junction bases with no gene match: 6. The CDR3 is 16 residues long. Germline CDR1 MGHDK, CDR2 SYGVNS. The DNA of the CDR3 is TGTGCCAGCAGTACTCGACTAGCGGGGTACACAGATACGCAGTATTTT. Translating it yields CASSTRLAGYTDTQYF.

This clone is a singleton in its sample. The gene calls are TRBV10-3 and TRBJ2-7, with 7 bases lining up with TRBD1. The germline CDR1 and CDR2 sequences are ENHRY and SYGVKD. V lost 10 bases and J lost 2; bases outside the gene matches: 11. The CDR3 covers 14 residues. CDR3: CATRDREAAYEQYF. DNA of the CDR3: TGTGCCACTAGAGACAGGGAAGCTGCCTACGAGCAGTACTTC.

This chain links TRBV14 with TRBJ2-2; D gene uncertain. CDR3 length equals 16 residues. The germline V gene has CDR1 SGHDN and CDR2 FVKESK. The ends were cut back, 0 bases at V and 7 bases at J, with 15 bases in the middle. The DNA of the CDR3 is TGTGCCAGCAGCCAAGATCAAGAAATCACACGCGGGGAGCTGTTTTTT. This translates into CASSQDQEITRGELFF. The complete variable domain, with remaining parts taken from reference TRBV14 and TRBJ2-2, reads EAGVTQFPSHSVIEKGQTVTLRCDPISGHDNLYWYRRVMGKEIKFLLHFVKESKQDESGMPNNRFLAERTGGTYSTLKVQPAELEDSGVYFCASSQDQEITRGELFFGEGSRLTVL.

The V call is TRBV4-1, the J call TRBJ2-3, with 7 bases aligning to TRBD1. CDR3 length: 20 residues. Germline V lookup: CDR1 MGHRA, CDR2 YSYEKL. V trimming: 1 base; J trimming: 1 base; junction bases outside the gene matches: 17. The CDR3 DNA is TGCGCCAGCAGCCAAGTTACGAGACAGGGCTACCTGGGACGCACAGATACGCAGTATTTT. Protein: CASSQVTRQGYLGRTDTQYF.

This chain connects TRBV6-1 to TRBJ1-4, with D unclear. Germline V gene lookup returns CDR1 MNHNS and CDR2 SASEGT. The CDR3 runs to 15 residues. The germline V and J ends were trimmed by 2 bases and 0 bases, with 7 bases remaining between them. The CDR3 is CASSELPTTNEKLFF. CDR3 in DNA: TGTGCCAGCAGTGAACTCCCTACAACTAATGAAAAACTGTTTTTT.

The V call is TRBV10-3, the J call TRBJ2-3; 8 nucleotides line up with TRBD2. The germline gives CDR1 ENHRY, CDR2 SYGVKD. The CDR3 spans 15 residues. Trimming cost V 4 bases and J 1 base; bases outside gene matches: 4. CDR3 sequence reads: CAISVAGKGTDTQYF. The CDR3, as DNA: TGTGCCATCAGTGTAGCGGGGAAGGGCACAGATACGCAGTATTTT.

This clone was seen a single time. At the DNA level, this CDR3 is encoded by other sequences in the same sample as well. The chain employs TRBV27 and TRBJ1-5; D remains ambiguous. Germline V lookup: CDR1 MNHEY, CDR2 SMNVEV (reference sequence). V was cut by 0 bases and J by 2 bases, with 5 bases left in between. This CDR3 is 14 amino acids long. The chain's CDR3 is CASSLSAGNQPQHF. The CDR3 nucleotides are TGTGCCAGCAGTTTATCGGCAGGCAATCAGCCCCAGCATTTT.

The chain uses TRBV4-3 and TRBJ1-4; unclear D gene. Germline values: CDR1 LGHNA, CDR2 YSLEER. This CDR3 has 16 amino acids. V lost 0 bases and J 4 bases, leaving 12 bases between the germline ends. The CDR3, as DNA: TGCGCCAGCAGCCAAGAGGGAGGGAGAGATAATGAAAAACTGTTTTTT. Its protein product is CASSQEGGRDNEKLFF.

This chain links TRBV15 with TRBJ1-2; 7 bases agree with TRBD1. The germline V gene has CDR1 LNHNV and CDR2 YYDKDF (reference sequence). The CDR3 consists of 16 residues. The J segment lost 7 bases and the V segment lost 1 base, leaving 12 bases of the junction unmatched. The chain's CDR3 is CATSRARDSQFAGYTF. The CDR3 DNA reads TGTGCCACCAGCAGAGCCCGGGACAGCCAGTTTGCTGGCTACACCTTC.

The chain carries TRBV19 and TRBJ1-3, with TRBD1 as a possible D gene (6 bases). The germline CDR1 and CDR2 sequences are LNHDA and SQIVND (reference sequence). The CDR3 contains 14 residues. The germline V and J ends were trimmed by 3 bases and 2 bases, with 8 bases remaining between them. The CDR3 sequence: CASSIDRPGNTIYF. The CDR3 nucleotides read TGTGCCAGTAGTATCGACAGGCCTGGAAACACCATATATTTT.

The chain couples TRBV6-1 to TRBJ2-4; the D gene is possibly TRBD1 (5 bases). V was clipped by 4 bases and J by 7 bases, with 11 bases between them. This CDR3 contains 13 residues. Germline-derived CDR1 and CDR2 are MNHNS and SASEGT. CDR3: CASSVGARNIQYF. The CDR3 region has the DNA TGTGCCAGCAGTGTTGGGGCAAGGAACATTCAGTACTTC.

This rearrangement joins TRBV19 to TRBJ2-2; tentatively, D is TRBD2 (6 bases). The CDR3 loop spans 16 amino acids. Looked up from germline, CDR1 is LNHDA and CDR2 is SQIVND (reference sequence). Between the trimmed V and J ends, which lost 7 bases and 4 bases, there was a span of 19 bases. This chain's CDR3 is CASTRFAQGGTGELFF. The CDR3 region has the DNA TGTGCCAGTACCCGTTTTGCGCAGGGAGGCACCGGGGAGCTGTTTTTT.

In nucleotides, the CDR3 is TGTGCCAGCATTGCCATCCCAGATATGAACACTGAAGCTTTCTTT. Protein sequence: CASIAIPDMNTEAFF. The chain is built from TRBV6-5 and TRBJ1-1; D gene ambiguous. Trimming removed 7 bases from V and 0 bases from J, with 15 bases in between. CDR1 is MNHEY, CDR2 SVGAGI, per germline. CDR3 length: 15 amino acids.

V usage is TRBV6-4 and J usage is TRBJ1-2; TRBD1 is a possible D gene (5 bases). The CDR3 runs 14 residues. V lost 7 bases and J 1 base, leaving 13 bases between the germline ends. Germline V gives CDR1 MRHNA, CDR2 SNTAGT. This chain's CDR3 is CASTPHGGNYGYTF. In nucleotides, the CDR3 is TGTGCCAGCACTCCCCACGGGGGTAACTATGGCTACACCTTC.

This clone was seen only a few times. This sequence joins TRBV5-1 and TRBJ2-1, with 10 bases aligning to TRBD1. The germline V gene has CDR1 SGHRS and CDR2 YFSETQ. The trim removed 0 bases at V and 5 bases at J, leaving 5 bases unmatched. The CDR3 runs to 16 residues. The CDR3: CASSLATGGADNEQFF. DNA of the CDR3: TGCGCCAGCAGCTTGGCGACAGGGGGCGCGGACAATGAGCAGTTCTTC.